This paragraph covers one T cell receptor beta chain sequence. The V and J ends lost 2 bases and 3 bases, in that order; junction bases with no gene match: 8. The CDR3 has 16 amino acids. The germline V gene encodes CDR1 MNHEY and CDR2 SMNVEV (reference sequence). TCRdb recomputed calls from the RT-PCR reads with MiXCR, one row per CDR3 protein. In the table there are roughly 880,000 distinct CDR3 sequences, about 20% of which are singletons. This record belongs to a study of patients and donors after allogeneic stem cell transplantation. The chain is built from TRBV27 and TRBJ2-7; 9 bases fit TRBD1. The sequencing sample was made of blood, either unsorted or a sorted T cell fraction (not recorded which). This TCR was sampled from a human donor who was either an allogeneic HSCT recipient or a stem cell or donor lymphocyte infusion donor (not recorded which). It is not recorded whose cells these are; they may come from a transplant donor. The CDR3 spells CASSLRWRDRVYEQYF. CDR3 in DNA: TGTGCCAGCAGTTTAAGGTGGCGGGACAGGGTCTACGAGCAGTACTTC.